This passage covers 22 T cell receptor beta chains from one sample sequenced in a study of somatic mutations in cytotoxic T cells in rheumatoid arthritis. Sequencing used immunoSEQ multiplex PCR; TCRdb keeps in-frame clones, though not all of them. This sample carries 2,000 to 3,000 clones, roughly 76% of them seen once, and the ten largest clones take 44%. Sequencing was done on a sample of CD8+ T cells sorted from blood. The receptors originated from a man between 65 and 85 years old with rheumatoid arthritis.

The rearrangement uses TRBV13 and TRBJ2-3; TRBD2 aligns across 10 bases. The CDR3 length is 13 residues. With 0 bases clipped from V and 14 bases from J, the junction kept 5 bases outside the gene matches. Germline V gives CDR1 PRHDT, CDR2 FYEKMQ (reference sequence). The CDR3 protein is CASSLGLAGALYF. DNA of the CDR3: TGTGCCAGCAGCTTAGGGCTAGCGGGGGCTCTGTATTTT.

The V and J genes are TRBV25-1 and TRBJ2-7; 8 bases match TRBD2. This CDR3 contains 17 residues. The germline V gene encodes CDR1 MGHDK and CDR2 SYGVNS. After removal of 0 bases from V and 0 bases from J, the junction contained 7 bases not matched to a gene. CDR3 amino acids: CASSEYGRGTSSYEQYF. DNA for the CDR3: TGTGCCAGCAGTGAATACGGTCGAGGGACTAGCTCCTACGAGCAGTACTTC.

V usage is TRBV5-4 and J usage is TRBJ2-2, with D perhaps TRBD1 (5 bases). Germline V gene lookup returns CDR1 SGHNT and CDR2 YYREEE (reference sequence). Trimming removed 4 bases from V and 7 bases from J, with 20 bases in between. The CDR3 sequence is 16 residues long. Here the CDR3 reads CASSPADSLSYGELFF. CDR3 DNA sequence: TGTGCCAGCAGCCCTGCCGACAGTCTCTCATACGGGGAGCTGTTTTTT.

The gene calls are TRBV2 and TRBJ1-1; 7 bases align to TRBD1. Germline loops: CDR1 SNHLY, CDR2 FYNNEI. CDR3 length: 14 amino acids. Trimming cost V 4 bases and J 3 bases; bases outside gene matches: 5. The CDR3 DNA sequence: TGTGCCAGCAGTGGACGACAGGGCTACACTGAAGCTTTCTTT. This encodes CASSGRQGYTEAFF.

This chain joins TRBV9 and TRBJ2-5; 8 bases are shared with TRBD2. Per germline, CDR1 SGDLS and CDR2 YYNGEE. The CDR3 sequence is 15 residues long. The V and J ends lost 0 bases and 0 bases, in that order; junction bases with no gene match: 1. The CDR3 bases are TGTGCCAGCAGCGTAGAGGGACTAGACCAAGAGACCCAGTACTTC. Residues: CASSVEGLDQETQYF.

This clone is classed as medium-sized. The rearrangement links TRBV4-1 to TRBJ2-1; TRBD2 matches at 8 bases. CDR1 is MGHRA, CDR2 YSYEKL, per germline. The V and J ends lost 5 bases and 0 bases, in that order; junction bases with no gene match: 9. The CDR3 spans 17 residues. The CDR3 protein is CASSSTLGLDSYNEQFF. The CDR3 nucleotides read TGCGCCAGCAGCTCAACGCTGGGACTAGACTCCTACAATGAGCAGTTCTTC.

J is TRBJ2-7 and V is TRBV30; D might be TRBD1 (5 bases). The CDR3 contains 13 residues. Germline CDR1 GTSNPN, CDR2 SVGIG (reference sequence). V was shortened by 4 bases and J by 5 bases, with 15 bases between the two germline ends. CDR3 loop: CAWMIWWGHEQYF. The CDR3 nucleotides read TGTGCCTGGATGATCTGGTGGGGCCACGAGCAGTACTTC.

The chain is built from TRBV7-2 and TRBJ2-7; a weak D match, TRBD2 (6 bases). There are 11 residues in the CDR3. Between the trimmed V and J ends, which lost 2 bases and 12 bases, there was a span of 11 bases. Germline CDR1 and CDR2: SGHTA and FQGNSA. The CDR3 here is CASSLIADLYF. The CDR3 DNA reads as TGTGCCAGCAGCTTAATAGCGGACCTGTACTTC.

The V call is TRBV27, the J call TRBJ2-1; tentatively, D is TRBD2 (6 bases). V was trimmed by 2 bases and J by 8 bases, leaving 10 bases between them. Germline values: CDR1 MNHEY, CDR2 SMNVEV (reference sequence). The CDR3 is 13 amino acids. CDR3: CASSLRGFHEQFF. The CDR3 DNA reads TGTGCCAGCAGTTTACGGGGGTTCCATGAGCAGTTCTTC.

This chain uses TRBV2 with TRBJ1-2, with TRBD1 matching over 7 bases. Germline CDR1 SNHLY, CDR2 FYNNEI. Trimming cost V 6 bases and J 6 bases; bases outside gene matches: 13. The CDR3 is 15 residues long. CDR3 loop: CASSGRDSWRNGYTF. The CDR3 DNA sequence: TGTGCCAGCAGCGGCCGGGACAGCTGGAGGAATGGCTACACCTTC.

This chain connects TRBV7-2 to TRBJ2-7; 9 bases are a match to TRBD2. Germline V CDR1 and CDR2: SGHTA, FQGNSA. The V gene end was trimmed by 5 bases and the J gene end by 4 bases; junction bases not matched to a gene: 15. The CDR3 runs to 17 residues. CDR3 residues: CASSPGGISGSSYEQYF. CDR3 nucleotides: TGTGCCAGCAGCCCGGGGGGGATTAGCGGGAGTTCGTACGAGCAGTACTTC. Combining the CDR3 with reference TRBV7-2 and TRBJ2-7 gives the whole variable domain GAGVSQSPSNKVTEKGKDVELRCDPISGHTALYWYRQSLGQGLEFLIYFQGNSAPDKSGLPSDRFSAERTGGSVSTLTIQRTQQEDSAVYLCASSPGGISGSSYEQYFGPGTRLTVT.

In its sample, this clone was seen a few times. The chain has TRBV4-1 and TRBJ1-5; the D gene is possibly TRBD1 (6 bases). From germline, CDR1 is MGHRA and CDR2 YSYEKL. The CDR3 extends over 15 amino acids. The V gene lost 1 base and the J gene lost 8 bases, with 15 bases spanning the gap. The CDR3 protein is CASSQGNRVGEPQHF. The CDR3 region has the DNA TGCGCCAGCAGCCAAGGAAACAGGGTAGGAGAGCCCCAGCATTTT.

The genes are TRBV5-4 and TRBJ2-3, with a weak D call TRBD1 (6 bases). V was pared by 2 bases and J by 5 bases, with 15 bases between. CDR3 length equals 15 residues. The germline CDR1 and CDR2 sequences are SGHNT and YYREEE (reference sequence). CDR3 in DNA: TGTGCCAGCAGCTTTTCACAGGGAACCTTAGATACGCAGTATTTT. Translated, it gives CASSFSQGTLDTQYF.

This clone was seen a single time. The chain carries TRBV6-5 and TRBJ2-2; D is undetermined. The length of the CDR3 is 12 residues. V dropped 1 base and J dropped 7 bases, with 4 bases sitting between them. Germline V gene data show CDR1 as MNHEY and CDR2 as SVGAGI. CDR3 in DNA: TGTGCCAGCAGTTACTATAACGGGGAGCTGTTTTTT. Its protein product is CASSYYNGELFF.

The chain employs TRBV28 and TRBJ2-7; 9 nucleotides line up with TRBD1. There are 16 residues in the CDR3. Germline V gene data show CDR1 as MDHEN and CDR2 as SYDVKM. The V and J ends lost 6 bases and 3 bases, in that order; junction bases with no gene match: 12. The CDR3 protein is CASRTRGQGAFYEQYF. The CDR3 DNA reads TGTGCCAGCAGAACAAGGGGACAGGGCGCTTTCTACGAGCAGTACTTC.

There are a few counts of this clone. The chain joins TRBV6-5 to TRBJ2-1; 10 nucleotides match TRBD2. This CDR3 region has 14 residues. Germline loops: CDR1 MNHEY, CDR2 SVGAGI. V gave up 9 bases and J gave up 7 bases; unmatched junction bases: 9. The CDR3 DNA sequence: TGTGCCAGTGGGGAGGGACTAGCGATGAATGAGCAGTTCTTC. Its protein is CASGEGLAMNEQFF.

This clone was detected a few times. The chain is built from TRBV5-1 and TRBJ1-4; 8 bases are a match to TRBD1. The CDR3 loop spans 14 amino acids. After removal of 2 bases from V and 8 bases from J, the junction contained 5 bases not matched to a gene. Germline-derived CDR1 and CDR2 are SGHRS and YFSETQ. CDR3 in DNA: TGCGCCAGCAGCTTAGGACAGGGTGTCGAAAAACTGTTTTTT. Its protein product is CASSLGQGVEKLFF. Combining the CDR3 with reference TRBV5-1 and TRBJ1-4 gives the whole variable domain KAGVTQTPRYLIKTRGQQVTLSCSPISGHRSVSWYQQTPGQGLQFLFEYFSETQRNKGNFPGRFSGRQFSNSRSEMNVSTLELGDSALYLCASSLGQGVEKLFFGSGTQLSVL.

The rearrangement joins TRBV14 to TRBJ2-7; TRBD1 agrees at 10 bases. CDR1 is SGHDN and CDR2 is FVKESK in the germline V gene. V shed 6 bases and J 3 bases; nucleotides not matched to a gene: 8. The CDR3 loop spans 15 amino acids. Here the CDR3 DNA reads TGTGCCAGCAGTCTCCGGGACAGGGGAGTCTACGAGCAGTACTTC. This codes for CASSLRDRGVYEQYF.

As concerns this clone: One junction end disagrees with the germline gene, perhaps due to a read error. The CDR3 loop reads CASSLGTASSYNSPLHF. CDR3 nucleotides: TGCGCCAGCAGCTTGGGGACGGCTAGCTCCTATAATTCCCCCCTCCACTTT. The V and J genes are TRBV5-1 and TRBJ1-6; D is unresolved. This CDR3 has 17 residues. The germline V gene has CDR1 SGHRS and CDR2 YFSETQ.

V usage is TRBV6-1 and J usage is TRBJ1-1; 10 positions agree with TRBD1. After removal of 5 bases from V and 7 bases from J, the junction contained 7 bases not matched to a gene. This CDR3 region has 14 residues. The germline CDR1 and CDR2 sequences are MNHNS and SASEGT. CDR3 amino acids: CASSPTGGMDEAFF. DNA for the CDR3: TGTGCCAGCAGTCCGACAGGGGGCATGGATGAAGCTTTCTTT.

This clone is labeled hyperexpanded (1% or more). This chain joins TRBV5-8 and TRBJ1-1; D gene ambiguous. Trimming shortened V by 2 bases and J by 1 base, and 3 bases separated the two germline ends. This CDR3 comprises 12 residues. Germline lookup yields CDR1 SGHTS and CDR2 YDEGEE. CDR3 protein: CASSFRNTEAFF. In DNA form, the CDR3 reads TGTGCCAGCAGCTTCCGGAACACTGAAGCTTTCTTT.

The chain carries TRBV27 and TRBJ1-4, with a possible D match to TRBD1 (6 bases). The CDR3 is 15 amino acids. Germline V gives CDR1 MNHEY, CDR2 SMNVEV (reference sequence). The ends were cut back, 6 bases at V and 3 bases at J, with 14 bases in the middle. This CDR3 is CASSPIDRPNEKLFF. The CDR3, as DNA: TGTGCCAGCAGCCCTATCGACAGGCCTAATGAAAAACTGTTTTTT.